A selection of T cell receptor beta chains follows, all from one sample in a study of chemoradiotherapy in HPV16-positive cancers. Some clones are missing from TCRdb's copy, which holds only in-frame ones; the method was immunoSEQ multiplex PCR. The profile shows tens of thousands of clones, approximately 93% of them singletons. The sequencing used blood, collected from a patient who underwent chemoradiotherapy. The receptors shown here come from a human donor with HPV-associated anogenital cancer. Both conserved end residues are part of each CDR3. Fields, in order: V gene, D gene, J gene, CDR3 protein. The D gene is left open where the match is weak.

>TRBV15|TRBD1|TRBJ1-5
CATSRGRGLQPQHF
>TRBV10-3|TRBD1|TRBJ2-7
CAISPDIGQGVAYEQYF
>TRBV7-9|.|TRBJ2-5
CASSLVVGAAETQYF
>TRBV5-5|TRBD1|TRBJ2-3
CASRWDRGPDTQYF
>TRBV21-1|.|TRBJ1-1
CASRFAIAPIRTEAFF
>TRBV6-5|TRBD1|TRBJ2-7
CASKGQGLYEQYF
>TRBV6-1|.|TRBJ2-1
CASSEVPWNYNEQFF
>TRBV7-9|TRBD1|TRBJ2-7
CASSFPGGREQYF
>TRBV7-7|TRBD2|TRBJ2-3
CASSPQLAGADTQYF
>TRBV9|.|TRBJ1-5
CASSPGSNNQPQHF
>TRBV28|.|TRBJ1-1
CASRDPRVEAFF
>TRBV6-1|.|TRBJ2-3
CASSGQYTDTQYF
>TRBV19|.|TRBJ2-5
CASSTNREETQYF
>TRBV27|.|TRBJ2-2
CASSLWGMDTGELFF
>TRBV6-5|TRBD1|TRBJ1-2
CASGKSRGRGYGYTF
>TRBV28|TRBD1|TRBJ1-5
CAGQDSNQPQHF
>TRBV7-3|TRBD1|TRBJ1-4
CASSLQGAANEKLFF
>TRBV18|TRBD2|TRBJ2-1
CASSPRTSGTSYNEQFF
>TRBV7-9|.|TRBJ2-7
CASSVLGGRLTHEQYF
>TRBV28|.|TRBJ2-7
CASSLLGNFYEQYF
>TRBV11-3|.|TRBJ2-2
CASSFDTGELFF
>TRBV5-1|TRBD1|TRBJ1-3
CASSTGGTGNTIYF